These 6 T cell receptor beta chains came from one sample sequenced in a study of blood T cell repertoires in COVID-19 (dated by TCRdb to 2020 to 2022). The library was made by the immunoSEQ multiplex PCR assay. In TCRdb, the immuneACCESS table is reduced to in-frame sequences with V and J assigned. These tables do not hold every clone; where another copy was compared, an unresolved V gene accounts for under half, and the others remain unexplained. This sample lists 150,000 to 200,000 clones; roughly nine tenths were detected once. The ten largest clones represent approximately 2% of the sample. Sequenced material: peripheral blood. Every receptor here comes from a man between 18 and 35 years old who had recovered from COVID-19.

The chain is built from TRBV5-4 and TRBJ2-7; D remains ambiguous. Looked up from germline, CDR1 is SGHNT and CDR2 is YYREEE (reference sequence). The CDR3 spans 13 residues. V was trimmed by 2 bases and J by 3 bases, leaving 9 bases between them. CDR3 nucleotides: TGTGCCAGCAGCTTTGGGCCGGACTACGAGCAGTACTTC. This sequence encodes CASSFGPDYEQYF. The variable domain in full, with the rest retrieved from reference TRBV5-4 and TRBJ2-7, is ETGVTQSPTHLIKTRGQQVTLRCSSQSGHNTVSWYQQALGQGPQFIFQYYREEENGRGNFPPRFSGLQFPNYSSELNVNALELDDSALYLCASSFGPDYEQYFGPGTRLTVT.

V usage is TRBV7-2 and J usage is TRBJ2-2, with 7 bases fitting TRBD2. This CDR3 contains 15 residues. Germline V gene data show CDR1 as SGHTA and CDR2 as FQGNSA. Losses at the gene ends were 5 bases for V and 4 bases for J; bases not matched to a gene: 7. The CDR3 sequence is CASSIPSSGTGELFF. The CDR3 nucleotides are TGTGCCAGCAGCATTCCCTCTAGCGGCACCGGGGAGCTGTTTTTT.

This chain links TRBV19 with TRBJ2-7, with TRBD1 identical over 8 bases. The CDR3 has 14 residues. In germline, CDR1 is LNHDA, CDR2 SQIVND (reference sequence). After removal of 7 bases from V and 1 base from J, the junction contained 6 bases not matched to a gene. The CDR3 sequence is CASKVTGGSYEQYF. CDR3 bases: TGTGCCAGTAAGGTTACAGGGGGGTCCTACGAGCAGTACTTC.

V usage is TRBV5-1 and J usage is TRBJ2-3, with 7 bases that match TRBD1. There are 15 residues in the CDR3. The J segment lost 3 bases and the V segment lost 1 base, leaving 5 bases of the junction unmatched. Germline CDR1 SGHRS, CDR2 YFSETQ. The CDR3 DNA sequence: TGCGCCAGCAGCTTGAACCCGGGACAGACAGATACGCAGTATTTT. Its translation is CASSLNPGQTDTQYF.

This chain uses TRBV15 with TRBJ2-2, with TRBD1 identical over 7 bases. Germline trimming cut 2 bases from V and 1 base from J; bases unmatched to any gene: 4. The germline CDR1 and CDR2 sequences are LNHNV and YYDKDF (reference sequence). The CDR3 has 16 residues. CDR3: CATSRRWTGNTGELFF. CDR3 nucleotides: TGTGCCACCAGCAGACGTTGGACAGGGAACACCGGGGAGCTGTTTTTT.

This clone has just a few counts. The chain carries TRBV29-1 and TRBJ2-7, with a tentative D call TRBD2 (6 bases). Trimming cost V 4 bases and J 4 bases, with 14 bases left between them. Germline V gene data show CDR1 as SQVTM and CDR2 as ANQGSEA. The CDR3 length is 13 residues. CDR3 DNA sequence: TGCAGCGTTGGTCTCCGGGGGAAATACGAGCAGTACTTC. Translated: CSVGLRGKYEQYF.